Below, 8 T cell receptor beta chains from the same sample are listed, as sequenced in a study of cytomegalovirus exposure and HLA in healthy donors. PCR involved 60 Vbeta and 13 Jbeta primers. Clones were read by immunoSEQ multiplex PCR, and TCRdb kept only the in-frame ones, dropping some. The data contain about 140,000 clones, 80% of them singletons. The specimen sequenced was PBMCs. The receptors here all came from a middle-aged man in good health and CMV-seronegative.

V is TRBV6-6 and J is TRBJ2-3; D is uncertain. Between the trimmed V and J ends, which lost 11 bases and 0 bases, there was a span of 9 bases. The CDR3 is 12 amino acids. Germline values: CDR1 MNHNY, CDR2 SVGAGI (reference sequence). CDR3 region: CALQPSTDTQYF. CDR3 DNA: TGTGCCCTACAGCCTAGCACAGATACGCAGTATTTT.

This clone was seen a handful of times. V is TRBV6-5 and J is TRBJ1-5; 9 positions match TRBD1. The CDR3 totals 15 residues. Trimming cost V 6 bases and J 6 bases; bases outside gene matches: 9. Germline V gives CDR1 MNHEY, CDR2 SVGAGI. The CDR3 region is CASSPAGQGSQPQHF. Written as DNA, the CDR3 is TGTGCCAGCAGCCCCGCGGGACAGGGTAGTCAGCCCCAGCATTTT.

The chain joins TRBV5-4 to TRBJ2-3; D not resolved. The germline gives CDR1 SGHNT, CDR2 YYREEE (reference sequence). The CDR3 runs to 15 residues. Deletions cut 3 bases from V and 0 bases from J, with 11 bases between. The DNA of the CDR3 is TGTGCCAGCAGCTCCCAGACACCCAGCACAGATACGCAGTATTTT. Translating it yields CASSSQTPSTDTQYF.

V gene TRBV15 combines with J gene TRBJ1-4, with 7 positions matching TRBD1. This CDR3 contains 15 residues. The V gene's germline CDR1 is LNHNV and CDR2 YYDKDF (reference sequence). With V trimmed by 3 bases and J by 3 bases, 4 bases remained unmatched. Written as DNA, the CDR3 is TGTGCCACCAGCAGCCACAGGGGTCCTAATGAAAAACTGTTTTTT. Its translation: CATSSHRGPNEKLFF.

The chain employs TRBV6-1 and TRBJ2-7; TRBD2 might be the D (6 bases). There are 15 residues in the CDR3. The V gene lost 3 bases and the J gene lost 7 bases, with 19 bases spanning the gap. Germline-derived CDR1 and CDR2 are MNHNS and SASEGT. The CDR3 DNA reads TGTGCCAGCAGTGAGGCAGGGACTCACGTACGGGAGCAGTACTTC. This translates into CASSEAGTHVREQYF.

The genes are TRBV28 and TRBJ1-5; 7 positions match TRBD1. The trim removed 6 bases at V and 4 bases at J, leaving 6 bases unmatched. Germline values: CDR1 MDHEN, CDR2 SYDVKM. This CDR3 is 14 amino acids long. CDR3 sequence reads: CASRRTGLNQPQHF. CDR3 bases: TGTGCCAGCAGGCGGACAGGATTAAATCAGCCCCAGCATTTT.

The CDR3 sequence: CASSRDSGTTGELFF. CDR3 bases: TGTGCCAGCAGTCGCGATAGCGGGACCACCGGGGAGCTGTTTTTT. This sequence joins TRBV2 and TRBJ2-2, with 8 bases aligning to TRBD2. The CDR3 length is 15 residues. V trimming: 5 bases; J trimming: 4 bases; junction bases outside the gene matches: 6. Germline V lookup: CDR1 SNHLY, CDR2 FYNNEI.

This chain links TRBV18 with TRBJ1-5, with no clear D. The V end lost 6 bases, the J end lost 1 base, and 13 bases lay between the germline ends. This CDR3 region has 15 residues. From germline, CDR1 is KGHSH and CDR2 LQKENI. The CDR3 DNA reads TGTGCCAGCTCGCTGGAGATTTCGAGCAATCAGCCCCAGCATTTT. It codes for CASSLEISSNQPQHF.